Presented here are 25 T cell receptor beta chains from one specimen sequenced in a study of cytomegalovirus exposure and HLA in healthy donors. Vbeta (60) and Jbeta (13) primers were used in the PCR. Sequencing was performed with immunoSEQ multiplex PCR; in TCRdb, only in-frame clones are kept and a portion is missing. The table for this sample gives 93,000 or so clones. Source material: PBMCs. Receptors originate from a man in his forties in good health and CMV-seronegative.

V usage is TRBV19 and J usage is TRBJ2-1, with 7 bases identical to TRBD2. The CDR3 length is 15 residues. Germline trimming cut 5 bases from V and 7 bases from J; bases unmatched to any gene: 11. In germline, CDR1 is LNHDA, CDR2 SQIVND (reference sequence). CDR3 protein: CASSASGSIGNEQFF. In DNA form, the CDR3 reads TGTGCCAGTAGTGCTAGCGGAAGTATAGGGAATGAGCAGTTCTTC. Full variable domain (missing parts from reference TRBV19 and TRBJ2-1): DGGITQSPKYLFRKEGQNVTLSCEQNLNHDAMYWYRQDPGQGLRLIYYSQIVNDFQKGDIAEGYSVSREKKESFPLTVTSAQKNPTAFYLCASSASGSIGNEQFFGPGTRLTVL.

The rearrangement joins TRBV10-1 to TRBJ2-3, with a weak D call TRBD2 (5 bases). Per the germline V gene, CDR1 is WNHNN and CDR2 is SYGVQD (reference sequence). The CDR3 loop spans 14 amino acids. V lost 2 bases, J lost 1 base, and 7 bases lay in between. The CDR3 bases are TGCGCCAGCAGTGAGGGACTTCGCACAGATACGCAGTATTTT. Translation: CASSEGLRTDTQYF.

This chain connects TRBV6-1 to TRBJ1-3; 7 positions agree with TRBD1. This CDR3 has 16 amino acids. The germline V gene has CDR1 MNHNS and CDR2 SASEGT. J gave up 2 bases and V 2 bases, and 6 bases lay outside the gene matches. This CDR3 reads CASSESTGVAGNTIYF. Written as DNA, the CDR3 is TGTGCCAGCAGTGAATCTACAGGGGTGGCTGGAAACACCATATATTTT.

The genes are TRBV9 and TRBJ2-1; TRBD1 matches 8 bases. The trim removed 0 bases at V and 7 bases at J, leaving 0 bases unmatched. The CDR3 has 13 residues. Germline V gene data show CDR1 as SGDLS and CDR2 as YYNGEE. In nucleotides, the CDR3 is TGTGCCAGCAGCGTAGGACAGGGGAATGAGCAGTTCTTC. Amino acids: CASSVGQGNEQFF.

The genes are TRBV19 and TRBJ1-5, with D unresolved. The ends were cut back, 1 base at V and 7 bases at J, with 14 bases in the middle. Per the germline V gene, CDR1 is LNHDA and CDR2 is SQIVND (reference sequence). CDR3 length: 15 amino acids. The CDR3 nucleotides are TGTGCCAGTAGTATAGGCCACGGTTCAGGCCAGCCCCAGCATTTT. It codes for CASSIGHGSGQPQHF.

The chain employs TRBV11-3 and TRBJ2-3, with TRBD2 matching over 11 bases. Germline-derived CDR1 and CDR2 are SGHNT and YENEEA. CDR3 length: 15 amino acids. V gave up 3 bases and J gave up 6 bases; unmatched junction bases: 5. Written as DNA, the CDR3 is TGTGCCAGCAGCTTGGGGACTAGCGGCTTCGATACGCAGTATTTT. Its protein product is CASSLGTSGFDTQYF.

The CDR3 region is CASSLFPGQASNQPQHF. CDR3 nucleotide sequence: TGTGCCAGCAGTTTATTCCCAGGACAGGCAAGCAATCAGCCCCAGCATTTT. The V gene is TRBV27, the J gene TRBJ1-5, with 7 bases aligning to TRBD1. V shed 1 base, J shed 1 base, and the junction held 7 bases outside the gene matches. The CDR3 has 17 residues. Germline assignment: CDR1 MNHEY and CDR2 SMNVEV (reference sequence).

V is TRBV29-1 and J is TRBJ1-1; TRBD1 might be the D (5 bases). Germline CDR1 SQVTM, CDR2 ANQGSEA. Trimming shortened V by 4 bases and J by 2 bases, and 8 bases separated the two germline ends. CDR3 length: 12 amino acids. The CDR3 sequence is CSVVRGNTEAFF. The CDR3 region has the DNA TGCAGCGTTGTTAGGGGAAACACTGAAGCTTTCTTT.

This chain's CDR3 is CASSERREGRSGANVLTF. The DNA for the CDR3 is TGTGCCAGCAGTGAAAGGCGGGAGGGCCGGTCTGGGGCCAACGTCCTGACTTTC. The chain has TRBV2 and TRBJ2-6; 9 bases map to TRBD2. The CDR3 has 18 residues. The germline CDR1 and CDR2 sequences are SNHLY and FYNNEI. V was clipped by 2 bases and J by 1 base; unmatched bases: 6.

The chain links TRBV4-2 to TRBJ1-2; 8 bases align to TRBD1. Germline CDR1 is LGHNA and CDR2 is YNFKEQ. V dropped 0 bases and J dropped 4; count of bases not matched to a gene: 7. This CDR3 contains 16 residues. As DNA, the CDR3 is TGTGCCAGCAGCCAAGATTGGTCAGGACAGGGCTATGGCTACACCTTC. This sequence encodes CASSQDWSGQGYGYTF.

This chain uses TRBV5-5 with TRBJ1-3; D unclear. V lost 0 bases and J 4 bases, leaving 14 bases between the germline ends. The CDR3 extends over 16 amino acids. Looked up from germline, CDR1 is SGHKS and CDR2 is YYEKEE (reference sequence). In DNA, the CDR3 is TGTGCCAGCAGCTTGGGGTCAGCGGGGAGAGGAAACACCATATATTTT. It yields the protein CASSLGSAGRGNTIYF.

J is TRBJ2-1 and V is TRBV6-1; possible D gene TRBD2, 5 bases. The CDR3 is 15 amino acids. V gave up 5 bases and J gave up 0 bases, with 11 bases separating them. CDR1 is MNHNS, CDR2 SASEGT, per germline. CDR3 protein: CASSIAGSSYNEQFF. CDR3 DNA sequence: TGTGCCAGCAGTATCGCGGGTAGCTCCTACAATGAGCAGTTCTTC.

J is TRBJ1-6 and V is TRBV30; 7 nucleotides align to TRBD1. Trimming cost V 1 base and J 3 bases; bases outside gene matches: 9. From germline, CDR1 is GTSNPN and CDR2 SVGIG (reference sequence). The CDR3 is 17 amino acids. CDR3 loop: CAWSAPVGTVYNSPLHF. CDR3 DNA: TGTGCCTGGAGTGCACCCGTCGGGACAGTCTATAATTCACCCCTCCACTTT.

The chain uses TRBV7-8 and TRBJ2-1; 10 bases line up with TRBD2. Germline V gene lookup returns CDR1 SGHVS and CDR2 FQNEAQ. The V segment lost 8 bases and the J segment 5 bases; nucleotides outside the gene matches: 6. CDR3 length: 14 residues. DNA for the CDR3: TGTGCCAGCTCGGGGACTAGCGCGCACAATGAGCAGTTCTTC. Residues: CASSGTSAHNEQFF.

The CDR3 DNA sequence: TGTGCCAGCAGTGAATCGACTAGCGGACCCTACGAGCAGTACTTC. As protein: CASSESTSGPYEQYF. This chain joins TRBV6-1 and TRBJ2-5, with 9 nucleotides matching TRBD2. The J call is in doubt because the DNA end fits TRBJ2-7 better. CDR1 is MNHNS, CDR2 SASEGT, per germline. The length of the CDR3 is 15 residues.

The J gene is TRBJ2-7, the V gene TRBV27; 8 bases are shared with TRBD2. Germline lookup yields CDR1 MNHEY and CDR2 SMNVEV (reference sequence). Unmatched junction bases numbered 5, after V lost 3 bases and J lost 1 base. The CDR3 totals 15 residues. In DNA form, the CDR3 reads TGTGCCAGCAGTTTGGGGTCTAGCGGGTCCTACGAGCAGTACTTC. Protein: CASSLGSSGSYEQYF.

The V gene is TRBV19, the J gene TRBJ1-1, with D unclear. V lost 1 base, J lost 6 bases, and 15 bases lay in between. There are 15 residues in the CDR3. Per germline, CDR1 LNHDA and CDR2 SQIVND (reference sequence). Here the CDR3 reads CASSIVVGGGPEAFF. The CDR3 region has the DNA TGTGCCAGTAGTATAGTTGTGGGAGGAGGGCCTGAAGCTTTCTTT.

The rearrangement joins TRBV30 to TRBJ2-1, with 7 bases identical to TRBD1. V dropped 2 bases and J dropped 4; count of bases not matched to a gene: 11. Germline V gene lookup returns CDR1 GTSNPN and CDR2 SVGIG (reference sequence). The CDR3 has 16 residues. The CDR3 protein is CAWSSGDRWAYNEQFF. As DNA, the CDR3 is TGTGCCTGGAGTTCCGGGGACAGATGGGCTTACAATGAGCAGTTCTTC.

The chain combines TRBV5-1 with TRBJ2-5, with D possibly matching TRBD2 (5 bases). The germline V gene has CDR1 SGHRS and CDR2 YFSETQ. CDR3 size: 14 residues. V dropped 4 bases and J dropped 7 bases, with 17 bases sitting between them. CDR3 protein: CASSLGDARVTQYF. The CDR3 DNA reads TGCGCCAGCAGCCTAGGCGACGCGCGGGTGACCCAGTACTTC. The complete variable domain, with remaining parts taken from reference TRBV5-1 and TRBJ2-5, reads KAGVTQTPRYLIKTRGQQVTLSCSPISGHRSVSWYQQTPGQGLQFLFEYFSETQRNKGNFPGRFSGRQFSNSRSEMNVSTLELGDSALYLCASSLGDARVTQYFGPGTRLLVL.

The gene calls are TRBV6-1 and TRBJ1-4; a weak D match, TRBD1 (6 bases). V lost 2 bases and J lost 5, with 12 bases in between. The CDR3 sequence is 15 residues long. CDR1 is MNHNS and CDR2 is SASEGT in the germline V gene. The CDR3 loop is CASSESRGTNEKLFF. The CDR3, as DNA: TGTGCCAGCAGTGAATCCAGGGGAACGAATGAAAAACTGTTTTTT.

Comments on this clone: The same CDR3 is also encoded by other DNA sequences in this sample. In nucleotides, the CDR3 is TGCAGCGTTAGACAGCAGAGCTCCTACAATGAGCAGTTCTTC. This codes for CSVRQQSSYNEQFF. This chain joins TRBV29-1 and TRBJ2-1, with a tentative D call TRBD1 (5 bases). The germline gives CDR1 SQVTM, CDR2 ANQGSEA. The CDR3 length is 14 residues. The ends were cut back, 5 bases at V and 0 bases at J, with 11 bases in the middle.

The chain is built from TRBV15 and TRBJ2-7; D possibly corresponds to TRBD2 (6 bases). V dropped 0 bases and J dropped 6 bases, with 12 bases sitting between them. The CDR3 contains 14 residues. Germline-derived CDR1 and CDR2 are LNHNV and YYDKDF (reference sequence). The CDR3 is CATSRDKLALEQYF. The CDR3 nucleotides are TGTGCCACCAGCAGAGATAAACTAGCCCTCGAGCAGTACTTC.

The rearrangement joins TRBV6-4 to TRBJ2-3; D gene ambiguous. Germline V lookup: CDR1 MRHNA, CDR2 SNTAGT. This CDR3 has 15 residues. V was pared by 3 bases and J by 2 bases, with 12 bases between. CDR3 in amino acids: CASSEQFSFTDTQYF. DNA for the CDR3: TGTGCCAGCAGTGAGCAATTCAGTTTCACAGATACGCAGTATTTT.

The chain has TRBV5-1 and TRBJ1-1, with D unclear. Germline-derived CDR1 and CDR2 are SGHRS and YFSETQ. V was shortened by 0 bases and J by 3 bases, with 12 bases between the two germline ends. The CDR3 sequence is 15 residues long. The chain's CDR3 is CASSLEEAGYTEAFF. As DNA, the CDR3 is TGCGCCAGCAGCTTGGAAGAGGCGGGGTACACTGAAGCTTTCTTT.

The chain links TRBV11-2 to TRBJ2-4; 7 bases match TRBD1. CDR1 is SGHAT, CDR2 FQNNGV, per germline. CDR3 size: 17 residues. Unmatched junction bases numbered 13, after V lost 6 bases and J lost 2 bases. The CDR3 region is CASRRDSSRSSKNIQYF. Written as DNA, the CDR3 is TGTGCCAGCAGACGGGACAGCTCAAGGTCATCCAAAAACATTCAGTACTTC.